The T cell receptor (beta chain) described here comes from a study of CD8+ T cells in alopecia areata. General observations from the study: Higher clonality and more expanded CD8+ clones appeared in lesional than normal scalp. Mice showed TCR sharing more clearly than patients did, possibly owing to HLA.

V lost 5 bases, J lost 12 bases, and 20 bases lay in between. The CDR3 has 14 amino acids. The V gene's germline CDR1 is SGHVS and CDR2 FNYEAQ. Extraction of RNA preceded its reverse transcription into cDNA, which served as the sequencing template. Profiled with immunoSEQ multiplex PCR; TCRdb holds only in-frame clones, not every one. The data hold roughly 150,000 clones, with 55% observed a single time. This clone turned up a few times. Its specificity is unknown. The TCR sequence derives from a human donor in good health. The V gene is TRBV7-6, the J gene TRBJ2-1; D uncertain. Specimen: CD4+ T cells sorted from blood. CDR3 loop: CASSVEWGGSGQFF. The CDR3 nucleotides read TGTGCCAGCAGCGTCGAGTGGGGTGGTTCGGGGCAGTTCTTC.